One T cell receptor (beta chain) is described in this entry. The antigen remains unidentified. The data are from a study of OX40 agonist ivuxolimab in advanced cancers. Per the germline V gene, CDR1 is LGHNA and CDR2 is YSLEER. The CDR3 is 13 amino acids. The V end was cut by 4 bases, the J end by 6 bases, with 11 bases between. Points from the study as a whole: The study observed clonal expansion of CD4+ and CD8+ blood T cells by week 6 at 0.1 to 3.0 mg/kg.

Generated by immunoSEQ multiplex PCR, the TCRdb table keeps only in-frame clones and is missing some. This table holds about 81,000 clones, around 84% found once. This chain links TRBV4-3 with TRBJ2-3; D unresolved. The sample was CD4+ or CD8+ T cells sorted from blood, taken in a trial of the OX40 agonist ivuxolimab. The TCR sequence derives from an adult with an advanced solid tumor such as melanoma, head and neck, liver or kidney cancer. The CDR3 nucleotides are TGCGCCAGCAGCCCCACTCGCCTGGATACGCAGTATTTT. This sequence encodes CASSPTRLDTQYF.